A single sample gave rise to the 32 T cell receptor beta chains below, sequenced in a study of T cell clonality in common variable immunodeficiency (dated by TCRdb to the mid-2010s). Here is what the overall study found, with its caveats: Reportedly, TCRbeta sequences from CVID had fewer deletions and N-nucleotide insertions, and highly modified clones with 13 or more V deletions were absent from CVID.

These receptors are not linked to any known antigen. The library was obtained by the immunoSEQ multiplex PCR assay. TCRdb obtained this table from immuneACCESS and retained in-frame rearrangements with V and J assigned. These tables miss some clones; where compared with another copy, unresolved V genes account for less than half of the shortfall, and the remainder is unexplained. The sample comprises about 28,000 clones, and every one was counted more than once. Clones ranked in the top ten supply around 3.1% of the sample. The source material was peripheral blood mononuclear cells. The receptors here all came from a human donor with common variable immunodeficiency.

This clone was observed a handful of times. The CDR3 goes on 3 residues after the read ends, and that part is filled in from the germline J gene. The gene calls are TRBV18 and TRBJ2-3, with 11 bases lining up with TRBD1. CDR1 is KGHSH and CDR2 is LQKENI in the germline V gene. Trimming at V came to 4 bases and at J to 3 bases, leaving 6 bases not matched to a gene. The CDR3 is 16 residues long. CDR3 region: CASSRRTGGRTDTQYF. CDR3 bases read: TGTGCCAGCTCACGCCGGACAGGGGGCAGAACAGATACG.

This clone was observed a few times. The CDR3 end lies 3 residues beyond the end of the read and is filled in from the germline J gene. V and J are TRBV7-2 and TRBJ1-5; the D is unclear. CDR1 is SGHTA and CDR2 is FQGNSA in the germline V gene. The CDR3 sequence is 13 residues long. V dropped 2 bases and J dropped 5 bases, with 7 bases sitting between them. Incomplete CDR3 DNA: TGTGCCAGCAGCTTAAGGGTGGATCAGCCC. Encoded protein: CASSLRVDQP. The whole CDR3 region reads CASSLRVDQPQHF.

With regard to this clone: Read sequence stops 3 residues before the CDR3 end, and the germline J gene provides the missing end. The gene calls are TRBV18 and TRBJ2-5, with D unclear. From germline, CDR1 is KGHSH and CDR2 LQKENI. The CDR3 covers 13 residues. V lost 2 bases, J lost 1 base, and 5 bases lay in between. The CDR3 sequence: CASSPDFQETQYF. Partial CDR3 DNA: TGTGCCAGCTCACCAGACTTCCAAGAGACC.

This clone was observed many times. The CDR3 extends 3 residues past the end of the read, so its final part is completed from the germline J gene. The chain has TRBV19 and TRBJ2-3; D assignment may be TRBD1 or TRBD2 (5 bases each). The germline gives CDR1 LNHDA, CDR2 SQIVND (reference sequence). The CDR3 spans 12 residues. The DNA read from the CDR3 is TGTGCCAGTAGTATAGTTGAGGGGACG. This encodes CASSIVEGT. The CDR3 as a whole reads CASSIVEGTQYF.

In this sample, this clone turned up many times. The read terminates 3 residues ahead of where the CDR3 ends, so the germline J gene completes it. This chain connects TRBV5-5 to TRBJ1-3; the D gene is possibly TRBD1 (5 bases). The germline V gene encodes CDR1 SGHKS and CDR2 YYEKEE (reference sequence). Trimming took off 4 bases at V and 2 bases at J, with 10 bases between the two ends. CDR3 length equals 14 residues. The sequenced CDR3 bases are TGTGCCAGCAGCCTCGTGACAGCTGGAAACACC. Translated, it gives CASSLVTAGNT. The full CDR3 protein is CASSLVTAGNTIYF.

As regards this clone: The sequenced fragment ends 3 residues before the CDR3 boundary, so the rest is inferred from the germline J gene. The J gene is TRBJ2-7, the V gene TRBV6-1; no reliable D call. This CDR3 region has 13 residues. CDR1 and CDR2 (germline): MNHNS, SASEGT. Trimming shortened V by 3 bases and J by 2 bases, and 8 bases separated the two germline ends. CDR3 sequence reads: CASSEMGPYEQYF. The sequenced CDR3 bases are TGTGCCAGCAGTGAGATGGGCCCCTACGAG.

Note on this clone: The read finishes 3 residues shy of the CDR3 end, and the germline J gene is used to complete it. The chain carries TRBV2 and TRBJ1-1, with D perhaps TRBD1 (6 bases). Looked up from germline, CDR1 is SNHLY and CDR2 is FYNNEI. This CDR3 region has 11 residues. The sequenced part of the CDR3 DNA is TGTGCCAGCAGTGATAGGGGGGAA. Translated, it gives CASSDRGE. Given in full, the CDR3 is CASSDRGEAFF.

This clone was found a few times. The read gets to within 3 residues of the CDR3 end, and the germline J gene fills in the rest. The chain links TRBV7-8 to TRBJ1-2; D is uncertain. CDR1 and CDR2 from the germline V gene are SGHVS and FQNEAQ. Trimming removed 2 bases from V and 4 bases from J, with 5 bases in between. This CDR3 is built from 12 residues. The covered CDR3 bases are TGTGCCAGCAGCTTAAATAGCTATGGC. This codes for CASSLNSYG. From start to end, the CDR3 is CASSLNSYGYTF.

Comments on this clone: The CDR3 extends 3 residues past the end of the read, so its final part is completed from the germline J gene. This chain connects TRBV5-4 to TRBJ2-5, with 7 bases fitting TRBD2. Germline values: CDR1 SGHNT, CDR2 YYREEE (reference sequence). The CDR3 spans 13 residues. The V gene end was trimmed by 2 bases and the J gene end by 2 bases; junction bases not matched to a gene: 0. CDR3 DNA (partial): TGTGCCAGCAGCTTTAGCGGGCAAGAGACC. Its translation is CASSFSGQET. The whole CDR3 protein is CASSFSGQETQYF.

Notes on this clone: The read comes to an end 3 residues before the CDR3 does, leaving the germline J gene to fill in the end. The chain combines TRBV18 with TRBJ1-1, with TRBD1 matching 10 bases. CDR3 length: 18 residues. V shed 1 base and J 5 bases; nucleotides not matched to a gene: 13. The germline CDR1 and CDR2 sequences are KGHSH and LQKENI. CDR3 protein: CASSPRRQGAVIGTEAFF. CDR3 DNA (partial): TGTGCCAGCTCACCACGGAGACAGGGGGCAGTAATAGGGACTGAA.

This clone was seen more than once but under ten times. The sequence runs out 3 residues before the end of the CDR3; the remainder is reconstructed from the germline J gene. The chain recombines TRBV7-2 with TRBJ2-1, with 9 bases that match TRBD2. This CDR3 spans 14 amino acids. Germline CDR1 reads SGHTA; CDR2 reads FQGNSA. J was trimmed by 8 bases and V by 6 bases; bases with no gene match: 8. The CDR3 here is CASSDPRGGDEQFF. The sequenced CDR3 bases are TGTGCCAGCAGTGATCCGCGGGGGGGCGATGAG.

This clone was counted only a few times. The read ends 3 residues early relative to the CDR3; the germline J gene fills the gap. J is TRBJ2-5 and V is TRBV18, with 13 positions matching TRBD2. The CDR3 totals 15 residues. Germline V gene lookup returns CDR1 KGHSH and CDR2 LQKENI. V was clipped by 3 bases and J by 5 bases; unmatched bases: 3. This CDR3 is CASSPKTSGGETQYF. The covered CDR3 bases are TGTGCCAGCTCACCTAAGACTAGCGGGGGGGAGACC.

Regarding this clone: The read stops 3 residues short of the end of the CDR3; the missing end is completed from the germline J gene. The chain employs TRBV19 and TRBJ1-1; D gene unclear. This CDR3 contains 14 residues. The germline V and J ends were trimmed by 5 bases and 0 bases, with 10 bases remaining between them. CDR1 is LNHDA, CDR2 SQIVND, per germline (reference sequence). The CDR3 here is CASSPMTLNTEAFF. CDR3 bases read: TGTGCCAGTAGTCCCATGACACTGAACACTGAA.

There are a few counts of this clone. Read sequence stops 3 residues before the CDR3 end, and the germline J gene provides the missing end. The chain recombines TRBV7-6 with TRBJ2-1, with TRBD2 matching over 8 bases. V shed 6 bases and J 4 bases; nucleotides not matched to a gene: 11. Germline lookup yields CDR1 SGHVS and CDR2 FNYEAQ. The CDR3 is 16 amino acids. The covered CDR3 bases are TGTGCCAGCAGTTCTCTAGCGGGCCAACCATACAATGAG. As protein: CASSSLAGQPYNE. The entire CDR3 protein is CASSSLAGQPYNEQFF.

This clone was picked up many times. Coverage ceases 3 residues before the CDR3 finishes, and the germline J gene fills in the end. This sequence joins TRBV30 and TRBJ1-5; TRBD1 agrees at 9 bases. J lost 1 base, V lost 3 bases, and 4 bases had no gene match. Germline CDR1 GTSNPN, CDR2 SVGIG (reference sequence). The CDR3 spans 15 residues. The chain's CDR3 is CAWRLTGGSNQPQHF. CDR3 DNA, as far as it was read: TGTGCCTGGAGGCTGACAGGGGGAAGCAATCAGCCC.

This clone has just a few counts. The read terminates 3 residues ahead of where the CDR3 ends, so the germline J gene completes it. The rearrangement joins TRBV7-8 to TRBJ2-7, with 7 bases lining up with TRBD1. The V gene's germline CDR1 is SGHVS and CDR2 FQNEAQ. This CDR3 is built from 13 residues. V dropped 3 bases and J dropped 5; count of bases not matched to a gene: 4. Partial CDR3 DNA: TGTGCCAGCAGCTTCGGCGACAGGGACGAG. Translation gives CASSFGDRDE. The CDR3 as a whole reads CASSFGDRDEQYF.

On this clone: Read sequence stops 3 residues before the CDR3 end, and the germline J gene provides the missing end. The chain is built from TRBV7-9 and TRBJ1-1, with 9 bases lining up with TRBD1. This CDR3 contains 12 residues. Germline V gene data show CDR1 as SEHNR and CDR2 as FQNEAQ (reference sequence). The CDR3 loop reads CASSPDRGKAFF. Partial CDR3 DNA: TGTGCCAGCAGCCCCGACAGGGGGAAA.

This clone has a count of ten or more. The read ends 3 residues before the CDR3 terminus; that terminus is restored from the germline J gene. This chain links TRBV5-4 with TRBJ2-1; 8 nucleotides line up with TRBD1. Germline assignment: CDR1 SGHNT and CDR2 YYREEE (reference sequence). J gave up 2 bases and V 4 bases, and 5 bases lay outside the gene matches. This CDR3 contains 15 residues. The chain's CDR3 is CASSPMTGAYNEQFF. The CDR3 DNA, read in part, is TGTGCCAGCAGCCCAATGACAGGGGCCTACAATGAG.

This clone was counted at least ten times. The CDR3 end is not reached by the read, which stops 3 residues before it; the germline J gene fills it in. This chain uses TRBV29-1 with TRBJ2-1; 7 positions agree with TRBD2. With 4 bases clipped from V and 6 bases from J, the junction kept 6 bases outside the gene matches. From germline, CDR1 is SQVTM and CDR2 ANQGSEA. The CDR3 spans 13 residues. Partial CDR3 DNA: TGCAGCGTTGTGGGGGGGGAACGCAATGAG. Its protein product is CSVVGGERNE. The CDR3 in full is CSVVGGERNEQFF.

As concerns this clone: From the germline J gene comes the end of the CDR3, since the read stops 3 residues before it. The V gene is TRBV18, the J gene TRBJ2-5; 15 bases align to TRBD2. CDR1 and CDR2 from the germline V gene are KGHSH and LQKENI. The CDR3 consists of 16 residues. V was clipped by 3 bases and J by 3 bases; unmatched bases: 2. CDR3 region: CASSPWTSGGEETQYF. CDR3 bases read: TGTGCCAGCTCACCGTGGACTAGCGGGGGGGAAGAGACC. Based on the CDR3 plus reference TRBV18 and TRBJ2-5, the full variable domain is NAGVMQNPRHLVRRRGQEARLRCSPMKGHSHVYWYRQLPEEGLKFMVYLQKENIIDESGMPKERFSAEFPKEGPSILRIQQVVRGDSAAYFCASSPWTSGGEETQYFGPGTRLLVL.

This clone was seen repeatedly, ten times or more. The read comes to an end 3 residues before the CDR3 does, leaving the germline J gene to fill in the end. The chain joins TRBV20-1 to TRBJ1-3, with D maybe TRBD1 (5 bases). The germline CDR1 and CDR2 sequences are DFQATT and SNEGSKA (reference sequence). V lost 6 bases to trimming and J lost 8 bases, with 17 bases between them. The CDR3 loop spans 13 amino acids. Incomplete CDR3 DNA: TGCAGTGCGGAAAAGGGACTGCGGCACACC. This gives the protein CSAEKGLRHT. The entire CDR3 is CSAEKGLRHTIYF.

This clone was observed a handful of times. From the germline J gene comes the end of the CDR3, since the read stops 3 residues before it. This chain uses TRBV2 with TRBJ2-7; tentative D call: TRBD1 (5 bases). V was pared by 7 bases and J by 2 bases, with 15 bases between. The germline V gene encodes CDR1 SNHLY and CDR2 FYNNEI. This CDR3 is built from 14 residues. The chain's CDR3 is CASTLDRSPYEQYF. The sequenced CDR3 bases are TGTGCCAGCACCCTTGACAGATCCCCCTACGAG. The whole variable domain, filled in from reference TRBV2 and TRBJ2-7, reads EPEVTQTPSHQVTQMGQEVILRCVPISNHLYFYWYRQILGQKVEFLVSFYNNEISEKSEIFDDQFSVERPDGSNFTLKIRSTKLEDSAMYFCASTLDRSPYEQYFGPGTRLTVT.

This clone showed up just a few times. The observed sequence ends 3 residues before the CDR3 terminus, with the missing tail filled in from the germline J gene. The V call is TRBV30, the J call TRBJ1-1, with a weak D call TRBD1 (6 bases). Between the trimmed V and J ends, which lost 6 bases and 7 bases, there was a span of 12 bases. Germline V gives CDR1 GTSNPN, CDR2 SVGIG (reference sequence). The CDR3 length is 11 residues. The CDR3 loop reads CACQGWDEAFF. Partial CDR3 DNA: TGTGCCTGTCAGGGGTGGGATGAA.

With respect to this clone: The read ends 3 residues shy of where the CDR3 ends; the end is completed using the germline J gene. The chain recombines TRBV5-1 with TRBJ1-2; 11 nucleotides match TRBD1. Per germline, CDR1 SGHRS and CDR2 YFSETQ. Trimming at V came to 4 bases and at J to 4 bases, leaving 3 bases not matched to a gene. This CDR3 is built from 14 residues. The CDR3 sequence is CASSTGQGVYGYTF. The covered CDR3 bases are TGCGCCAGCAGCACGGGACAGGGGGTCTATGGC. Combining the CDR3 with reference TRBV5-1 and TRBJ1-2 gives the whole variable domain KAGVTQTPRYLIKTRGQQVTLSCSPISGHRSVSWYQQTPGQGLQFLFEYFSETQRNKGNFPGRFSGRQFSNSRSEMNVSTLELGDSALYLCASSTGQGVYGYTFGSGTRLTVV.

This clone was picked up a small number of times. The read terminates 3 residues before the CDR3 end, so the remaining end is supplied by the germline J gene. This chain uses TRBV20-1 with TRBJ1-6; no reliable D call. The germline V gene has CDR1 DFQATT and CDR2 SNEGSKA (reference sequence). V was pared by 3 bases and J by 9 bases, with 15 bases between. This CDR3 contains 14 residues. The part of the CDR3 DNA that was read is TGCAGTGCTAGTTTTTCCAAGGCTAGTTCACCC. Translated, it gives CSASFSKASSP. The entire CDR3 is CSASFSKASSPLHF.

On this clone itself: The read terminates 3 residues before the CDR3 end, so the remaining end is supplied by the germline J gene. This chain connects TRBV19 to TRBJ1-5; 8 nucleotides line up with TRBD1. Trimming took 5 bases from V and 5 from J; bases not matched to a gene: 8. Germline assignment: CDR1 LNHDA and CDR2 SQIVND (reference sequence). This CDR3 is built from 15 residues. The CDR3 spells CASSREWTGYQPQHF. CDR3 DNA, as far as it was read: TGTGCCAGTAGTCGAGAATGGACAGGGTATCAGCCC.

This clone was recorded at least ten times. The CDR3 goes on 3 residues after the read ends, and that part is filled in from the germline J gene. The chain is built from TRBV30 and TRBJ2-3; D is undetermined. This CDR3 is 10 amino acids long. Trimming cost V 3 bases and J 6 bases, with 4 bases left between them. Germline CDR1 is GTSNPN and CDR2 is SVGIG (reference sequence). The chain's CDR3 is CAWSVDTQYF. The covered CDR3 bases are TGTGCCTGGAGCGTGGATACG.

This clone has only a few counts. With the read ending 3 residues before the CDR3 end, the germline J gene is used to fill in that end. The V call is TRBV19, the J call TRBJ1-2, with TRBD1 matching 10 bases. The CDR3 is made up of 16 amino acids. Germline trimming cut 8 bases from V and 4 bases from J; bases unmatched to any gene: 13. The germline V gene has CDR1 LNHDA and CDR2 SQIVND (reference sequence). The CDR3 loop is CASGGSRTGGIYGYTF. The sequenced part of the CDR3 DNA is TGTGCCAGTGGTGGGTCGCGGACAGGGGGTATCTATGGC.

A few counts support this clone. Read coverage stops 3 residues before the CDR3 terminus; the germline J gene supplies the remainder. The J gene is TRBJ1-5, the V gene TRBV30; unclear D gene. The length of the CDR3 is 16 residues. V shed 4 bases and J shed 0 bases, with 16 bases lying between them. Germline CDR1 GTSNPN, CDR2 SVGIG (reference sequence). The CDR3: CAWKGGQDYSNQPQHF. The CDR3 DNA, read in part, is TGTGCCTGGAAAGGCGGCCAGGACTATAGCAATCAGCCC.

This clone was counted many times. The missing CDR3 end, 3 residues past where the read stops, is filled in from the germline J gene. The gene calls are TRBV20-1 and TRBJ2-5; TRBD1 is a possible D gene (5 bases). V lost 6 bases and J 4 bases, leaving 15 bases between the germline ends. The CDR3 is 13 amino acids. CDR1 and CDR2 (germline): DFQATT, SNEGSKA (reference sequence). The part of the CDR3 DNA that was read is TGCAGTGCCCAGGGTTGGGCGAGAGAGACC. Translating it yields CSAQGWARET. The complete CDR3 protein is CSAQGWARETQYF.

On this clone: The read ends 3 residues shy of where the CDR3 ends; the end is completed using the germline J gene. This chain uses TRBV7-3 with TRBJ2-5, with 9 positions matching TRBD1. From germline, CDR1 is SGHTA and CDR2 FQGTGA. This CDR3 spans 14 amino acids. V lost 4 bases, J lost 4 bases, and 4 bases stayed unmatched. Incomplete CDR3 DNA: TGTGCCAGCAGCTCGACAGGGGGGGGAGAGACC. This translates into CASSSTGGGET. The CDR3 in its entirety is CASSSTGGGETQYF.

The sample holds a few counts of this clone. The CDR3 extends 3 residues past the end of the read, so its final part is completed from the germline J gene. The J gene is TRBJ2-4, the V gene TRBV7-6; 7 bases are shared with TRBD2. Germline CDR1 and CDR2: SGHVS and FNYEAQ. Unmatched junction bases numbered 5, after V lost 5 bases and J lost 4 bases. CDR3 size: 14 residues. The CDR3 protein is CASSRGTIKNIQYF. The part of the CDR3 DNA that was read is TGTGCCAGCAGCCGGGGGACTATAAAAAACATT.